The 12 T cell receptor beta chains listed next were all sequenced from one sample in a study of blood T cells in healthy people across ages. PCR was performed a second time for about 7 to 12 cycles using a sample-barcoded 5' primer and a J-beta primer mix. TCRdb itself ran the 5' RACE reads through MiXCR, one entry per CDR3 protein. The data contain about 840,000 distinct CDR3 sequences, approximately 32% of them singletons. Another study also made use of these data, one on T cells of mothers and their children.

Sequencing input: blood. The receptors here all came from a middle-aged woman in good health.

This clonotype was counted at least ten times. The chain joins TRBV6-5 to TRBJ2-7; a weak D match, TRBD1 (6 bases). Trimming pared 5 bases from V and 5 bases from J, leaving 10 bases between. This CDR3 spans 12 amino acids. The germline CDR1 and CDR2 sequences are MNHEY and SVGAGI. The chain's CDR3 is CASSHRDNEQYF. CDR3 coding DNA: TGTGCCAGCAGTCACCGGGACAACGAGCAGTACTTC.

V is TRBV7-9 and J is TRBJ2-1; no reliable D call. Trimming shortened V by 5 bases and J by 6 bases, and 14 bases separated the two germline ends. The CDR3 runs 14 residues. CDR1 is SEHNR and CDR2 is FQNEAQ in the germline V gene (reference sequence). This CDR3 reads CASSPDSNANEQFF. The CDR3 bases are TGTGCCAGCAGCCCGGATTCTAACGCCAATGAGCAGTTCTTC.

There are a few counts of this clonotype. The V gene is TRBV5-1, the J gene TRBJ2-3, with TRBD2 identical over 7 bases. V trimming: 0 bases; J trimming: 2 bases; junction bases outside the gene matches: 6. CDR3 length: 16 residues. Germline V gives CDR1 SGHRS, CDR2 YFSETQ. The DNA of the CDR3 is TGCGCCAGCAGCTTGGCCCCAGCGGGGTTCACAGATACGCAGTATTTT. Residues: CASSLAPAGFTDTQYF.

This clonotype has a handful of counts. The genes are TRBV24-1 and TRBJ1-2; 9 bases line up with TRBD1. Germline trimming cut 10 bases from V and 8 bases from J; bases unmatched to any gene: 19. Germline V gene sequence: CDR1 KGHDR, CDR2 SFDVKD. CDR3 size: 16 residues. In DNA, the CDR3 is TGTGCCACTGCTTCCGGGACAGGGACAAACCGGCGAGGCTACACCTTC. Translating it yields CATASGTGTNRRGYTF.

This clonotype came up many times. The chain links TRBV25-1 to TRBJ2-7; 8 nucleotides match TRBD1. CDR1 and CDR2 (germline): MGHDK, SYGVNS. The CDR3 totals 16 residues. V lost 1 base, J lost 2 bases, and 7 bases stayed unmatched. The CDR3 sequence: CASSEFGQGATYEQYF. CDR3 sequence (DNA): TGTGCCAGCAGTGAATTCGGACAGGGAGCCACCTACGAGCAGTACTTC.

This clonotype came up a few times. CDR3 DNA: TGTGCCAGCAGTCGGGACAGGGCGGGAACAACTGAAGCTTTCTTT. Translated, it gives CASSRDRAGTTEAFF. The chain employs TRBV27 and TRBJ1-1; 9 nucleotides line up with TRBD1. Germline CDR1 MNHEY, CDR2 SMNVEV (reference sequence). With V trimmed by 5 bases and J by 5 bases, 9 bases remained unmatched. The CDR3 is made up of 15 amino acids.

Concerning this clonotype: Germline and junction disagree at one end, which may indicate a read error. The J gene is TRBJ2-3, the V gene TRBV12-3 or TRBV12-4; no firm D call. The CDR3 sequence is 14 residues long. CDR3 DNA sequence: TGTGCCAGCAGTTTAGGTGACAACACAGATGCGCAGTATTTT. Residues: CASSLGDNTDAQYF.

This clonotype has a handful of counts. The chain carries TRBV18 and TRBJ1-2; 7 nucleotides match TRBD1. The CDR3 is made up of 14 amino acids. In germline, CDR1 is KGHSH, CDR2 LQKENI. The V segment lost 4 bases and the J segment 6 bases; nucleotides outside the gene matches: 8. The CDR3 DNA follows: TGTGCCAGCTCACGGGACAGCCAGGGGAATGGCTACACCTTC. This sequence encodes CASSRDSQGNGYTF.

The V and J genes are TRBV28 and TRBJ2-7; 8 bases line up with TRBD1. The ends lost 8 bases at V and 2 bases at J; junction bases unmatched: 8. From germline, CDR1 is MDHEN and CDR2 SYDVKM. The CDR3 totals 14 residues. CDR3 sequence: CASAPTGETYEQYF. As DNA, the CDR3 is TGTGCCAGCGCGCCGACAGGGGAAACCTACGAGCAGTACTTC.

This clonotype was seen a handful of times. This rearrangement joins TRBV19 to TRBJ2-7; tentatively, D is TRBD1 or TRBD2 (6 bases each). Germline assignment: CDR1 LNHDA and CDR2 SQIVND (reference sequence). The CDR3 sequence is 14 residues long. Trimming shortened V by 3 bases and J by 2 bases, and 11 bases separated the two germline ends. The DNA of the CDR3 is TGTGCCAGTAGTATTGCAGGGGAGGCCTACGAGCAGTACTTC. Amino acids: CASSIAGEAYEQYF. Filled out from reference TRBV19 and TRBJ2-7, the complete variable domain reads DGGITQSPKYLFRKEGQNVTLSCEQNLNHDAMYWYRQDPGQGLRLIYYSQIVNDFQKGDIAEGYSVSREKKESFPLTVTSAQKNPTAFYLCASSIAGEAYEQYFGPGTRLTVT.

Many counts were recorded for this clonotype. CDR3 residues: CASSELAGAETQYF. The CDR3 DNA reads TGTGCCAGCAGCGAACTAGCGGGGGCGGAGACCCAGTACTTC. V usage is TRBV7-3 and J usage is TRBJ2-5, with 11 bases identical to TRBD2. J lost 5 bases, V lost 5 bases, and 4 bases had no gene match. CDR1 SGHTA and CDR2 FQGTGA come from the germline V gene. CDR3 length: 14 residues.

There are a few counts of this clonotype. CDR3 in amino acids: CASSSSGQVNTEAFF. The DNA for the CDR3 is TGTGCCAGCAGCTCCTCAGGACAGGTGAACACTGAAGCTTTCTTT. This rearrangement joins TRBV5-5 to TRBJ1-1, with TRBD1 matching 7 bases. The CDR3 consists of 15 residues. V lost 3 bases and J lost 0; bases outside the gene matches: 5. Germline CDR1 and CDR2: SGHKS and YYEKEE (reference sequence).